A single T cell receptor beta chain is shown here with its context. What it recognizes is unknown. The CDR3 has 11 residues. Germline V gene sequence: CDR1 SNHLY, CDR2 FYNNEI. V shed 6 bases and J shed 6 bases, with 5 bases lying between them. This sample is drawn from a study of T cell responses to AZD1222 COVID-19 vaccine. Whole-study findings and limits: The peak T cell response came first, and repertoires were sampled only after it. Donors, mostly white British, included more females; clonal diversity was possibly underestimated.

Here immunoSEQ multiplex PCR was the method, and the copy in TCRdb shows in-frame clones only, minus some. This sample yields about 180,000 clones, of which 90% to 95% are seen a single time; around 1% belongs to the top ten. Material: peripheral blood, obtained 28 days after the second dose of the MenACWY control vaccine. This sequence originates from an adult who received the MenACWY meningococcal vaccine as a control. The gene calls are TRBV2 and TRBJ2-2; D ambiguous. CDR3 in amino acids: CASREPGELFF. The DNA of the CDR3 is TGTGCCAGCAGGGAACCCGGGGAGCTGTTTTTT.